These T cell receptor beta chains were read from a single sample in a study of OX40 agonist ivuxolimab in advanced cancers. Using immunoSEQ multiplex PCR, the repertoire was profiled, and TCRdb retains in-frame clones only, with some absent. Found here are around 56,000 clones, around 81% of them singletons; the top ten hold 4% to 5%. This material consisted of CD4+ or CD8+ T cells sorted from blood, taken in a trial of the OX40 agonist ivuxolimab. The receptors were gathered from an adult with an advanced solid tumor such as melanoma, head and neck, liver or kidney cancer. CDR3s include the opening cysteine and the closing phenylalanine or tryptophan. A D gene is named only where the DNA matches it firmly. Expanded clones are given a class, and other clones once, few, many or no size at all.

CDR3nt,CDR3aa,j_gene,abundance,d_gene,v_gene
TGTGCCAGCAGCCCACGAGGTATAGCGGGAGTCGATGAGCAGTTCTTC,CASSPRGIAGVDEQFF,TRBJ2-1,-,TRBD2,TRBV5-6
TGTGCCAGCACTCTAACAGGGGGCGGCCAGCCCCAGCATTTT,CASTLTGGGQPQHF,TRBJ1-5,-,TRBD1,TRBV6-6
TGCGCCAGCAGCCAACGGGATTCCCAGTACTTC,CASSQRDSQYF,TRBJ2-7,few,-,TRBV4-1
TGTGCCAGCAGCGCGGCCCCGAACACTGAAGCTTTCTTT,CASSAAPNTEAFF,TRBJ1-1,-,-,TRBV9
TGTGCCAGCAGCTCCCAACAGGGGGCGCGGGATGGCTACACCTTC,CASSSQQGARDGYTF,TRBJ1-2,-,TRBD1,TRBV5-4
TGTGCCAGCAAGACTAGCGGACTGCAGTTCTTC,CASKTSGLQFF,TRBJ2-1,-,TRBD2,TRBV2
TGTGCCAGCTCACCCCAGGCGAACACTGAAGCTTTCTTT,CASSPQANTEAFF,TRBJ1-1,-,-,TRBV18
TGTGCCAGCAGCTTTCGGGCTAGCGGACAAGAGACCCAGTACTTC,CASSFRASGQETQYF,TRBJ2-5,-,TRBD2,TRBV5-4
TGTGCCAGCAGTTTACCCGTTCTGGGCGGTAGCAATCAGCCCCAGCATTTT,CASSLPVLGGSNQPQHF,TRBJ1-5,once,-,TRBV28
TGTGCCAGCTCCGGCCGGGAACCACGGGATAATTCACCCCTCCACTTT,CASSGREPRDNSPLHF,TRBJ1-6,once,-,TRBV2
TGCAGCGTGGCGACAGGGCGCAATGAAAAACTGTTTTTT,CSVATGRNEKLFF,TRBJ1-4,once,TRBD1,TRBV29-1